This T cell receptor beta chain was profiled in a study of regulatory T cells in long-lasting Graves disease. General study points: Those with persistent Graves' had less TCR diversity than newly diagnosed patients.

iRepertoire HTBI primers and Arm-PCR of CDR3 regions built TCR beta libraries. MiXCR, run by TCRdb on the multiplex PCR reads, gives a single entry per CDR3 protein. The table has approximately 470,000 distinct CDR3 sequences, 15% to 20% seen once. Time point denoted: newly diagnosed GD, antithyroid drugs for less than 3 months. From RNA extracted from PBMCs, the TCR library was made. Trimming pared 2 bases from V and 4 bases from J, leaving 15 bases between. The CDR3 is made up of 17 amino acids. Remarks on this clonotype: Its target is unknown.

These same data were also listed under a study on T cells in Graves' hyperthyroidism and ophthalmopathy. As reported in that work: An absence of ophthalmopathy progression within 18 months meant stable Graves' hyperthyroidism. HTBI primers drove first-round RT-PCR of the TCR CDR3.

Material: peripheral blood mononuclear cells (PBMCs), obtained at new diagnosis, from a patient treated with antithyroid drugs. The sequence came from a man aged 35 to 55 with Graves disease. This chain connects TRBV12-3 or TRBV12-4 to TRBJ2-6, with D uncertain. The CDR3 coding sequence is TGTGCCAGCAGTTTACTCGGTGGTGGGTCAGGGGCCAACGTCCTGACTTTC. It is translated as CASSLLGGGSGANVLTF.